The T cell receptor beta chain described here comes from a study of blood T cell repertoires in COVID-19. Study overall: The United States, Italy and Spain supplied acute and convalescent COVID-19 samples. Sample material is recorded as cDNA or gDNA derived from T cells, B-cell-depleted T cells, or PBMCs.

Original methodology: By means of reference gene primer amplification, nucleated cell counts were estimated. Assay: immunoSEQ multiplex PCR; the TCRdb copy retains only in-frame clones and omits some. The V and J calls and clone size are taken from that table; D and trimming were inferred from the DNA. The sample yields 140,000 or so clones, approximately 84% seen once. The CDR3 spans 15 residues. V lost 1 base to trimming and J lost 1 base, with 10 bases between them. Germline assignment: CDR1 SGHTA and CDR2 FQGTGA. The sample taken for sequencing was peripheral blood. The receptor's source is a human donor in a cohort sampled during active COVID-19. The chain joins TRBV7-3 to TRBJ1-1, with D hard to call. In DNA, the CDR3 is TGTGCCAGCAGCTTAAACCCAGGTCCGAACACTGAAGCTTTCTTT. The encoded protein is CASSLNPGPNTEAFF.